This TCR beta chain was sequenced in a study of blood T cells in healthy people across ages. Study overall: About one barcoded beta molecule per two T cells came from capture by template switching.

Whole-study results and caveats: Estimated diversity that came from one million T cells was considered an underestimate. Long-lived donors carried more naive CD4+ cells and greater diversity than aged donors.

Alongside a J-beta primer mix, a sample-barcoded 5' primer served in a second PCR lasting roughly 6 to 11 cycles. Through a template-switch adaptor with 12 random nucleotides, each cDNA molecule received a tag. Each CDR3 protein is one row after TCRdb ran MiXCR on the 5' RACE reads. The sample yields hundreds of thousands of distinct CDR3 sequences, about 52% seen once. This CDR3 has 15 residues. V lost 5 bases and J lost 6; bases outside the gene matches: 5. Germline assignment: CDR1 SGHTA and CDR2 FQGNSA. In its sample, this clonotype was seen a few times. The antigen is not known. The sample taken for sequencing was blood. The rearrangement joins TRBV7-2 to TRBJ2-5; 14 bases align to TRBD2. The receptor comes from an older woman in good health. In DNA form, the CDR3 reads TGTGCCAGCAGCGCGGGACTAGCGGGAGTACAGACCCAGTACTTC. The encoded protein is CASSAGLAGVQTQYF.